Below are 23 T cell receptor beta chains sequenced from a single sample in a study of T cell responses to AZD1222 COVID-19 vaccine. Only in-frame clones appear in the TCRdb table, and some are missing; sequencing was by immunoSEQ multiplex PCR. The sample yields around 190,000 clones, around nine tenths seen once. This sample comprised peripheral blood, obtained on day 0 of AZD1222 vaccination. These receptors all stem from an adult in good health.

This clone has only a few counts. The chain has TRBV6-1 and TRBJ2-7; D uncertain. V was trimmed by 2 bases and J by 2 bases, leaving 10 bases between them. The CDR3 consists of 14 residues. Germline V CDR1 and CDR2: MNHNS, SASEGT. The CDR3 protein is CASSEFPAPYEQYF. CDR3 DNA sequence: TGTGCCAGCAGTGAATTCCCGGCGCCCTACGAGCAGTACTTC.

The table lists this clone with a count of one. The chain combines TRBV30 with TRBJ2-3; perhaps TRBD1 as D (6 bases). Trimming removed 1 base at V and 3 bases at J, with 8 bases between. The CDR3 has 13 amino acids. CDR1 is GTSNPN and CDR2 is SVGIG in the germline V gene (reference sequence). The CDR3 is CAWSGQETDTQYF. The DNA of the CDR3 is TGTGCCTGGAGTGGACAGGAAACAGATACGCAGTATTTT.

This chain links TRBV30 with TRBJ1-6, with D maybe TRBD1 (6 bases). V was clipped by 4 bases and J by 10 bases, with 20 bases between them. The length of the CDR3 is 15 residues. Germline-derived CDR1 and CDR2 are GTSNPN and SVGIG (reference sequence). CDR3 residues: CAWTIRGRIGSPLHF. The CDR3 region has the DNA TGTGCCTGGACCATCAGGGGCAGGATAGGGTCACCCCTCCACTTT.

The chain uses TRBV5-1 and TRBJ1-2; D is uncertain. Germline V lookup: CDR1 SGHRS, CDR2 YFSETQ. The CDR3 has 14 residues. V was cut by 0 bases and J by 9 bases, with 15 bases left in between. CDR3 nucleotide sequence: TGCGCCAGCAGCTTGGAAACCCCCCCTATGAGCTACACCTTC. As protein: CASSLETPPMSYTF.

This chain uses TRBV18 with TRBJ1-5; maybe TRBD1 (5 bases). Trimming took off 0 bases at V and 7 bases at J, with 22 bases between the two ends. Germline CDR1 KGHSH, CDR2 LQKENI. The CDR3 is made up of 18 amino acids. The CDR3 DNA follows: TGTGCCAGCTCACCACCGGGGAAGATGGTCATATGGGGGCAGCCCCAGCATTTT. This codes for CASSPPGKMVIWGQPQHF.

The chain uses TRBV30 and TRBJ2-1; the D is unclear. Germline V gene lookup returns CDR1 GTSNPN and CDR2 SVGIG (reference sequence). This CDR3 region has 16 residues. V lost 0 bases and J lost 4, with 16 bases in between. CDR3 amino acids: CAWSVPTDPVYNEQFF. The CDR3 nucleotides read TGTGCCTGGAGTGTACCCACCGATCCAGTGTACAATGAGCAGTTCTTC.

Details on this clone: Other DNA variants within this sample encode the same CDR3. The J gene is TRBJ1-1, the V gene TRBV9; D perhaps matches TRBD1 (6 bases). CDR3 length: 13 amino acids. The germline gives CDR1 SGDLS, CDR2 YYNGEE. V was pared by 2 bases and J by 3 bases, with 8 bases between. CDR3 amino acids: CASSVGGYTEAFF. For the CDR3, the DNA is TGTGCCAGCAGCGTGGGGGGCTACACTGAAGCTTTCTTT.

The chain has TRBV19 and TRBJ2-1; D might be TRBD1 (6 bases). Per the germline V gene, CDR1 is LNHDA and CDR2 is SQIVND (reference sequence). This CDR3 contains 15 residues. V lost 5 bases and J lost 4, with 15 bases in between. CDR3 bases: TGTGCCAGTAGTGCCCGGGACAACGGTTACAATGAGCAGTTCTTC. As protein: CASSARDNGYNEQFF.

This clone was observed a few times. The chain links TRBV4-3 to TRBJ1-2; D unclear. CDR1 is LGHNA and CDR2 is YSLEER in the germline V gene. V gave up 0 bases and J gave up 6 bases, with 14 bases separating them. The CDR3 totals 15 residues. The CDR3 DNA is TGCGCCAGCAGCCAAGAACGAGGGATCAACAATGGCTACACCTTC. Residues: CASSQERGINNGYTF.

CDR3 loop: CASSLIGRAGELFF. The CDR3 nucleotides are TGTGCCAGCAGCCTAATAGGGCGGGCCGGGGAGCTGTTTTTT. V is TRBV7-3 and J is TRBJ2-2; possibly TRBD2 for D (5 bases). V lost 5 bases, J lost 6 bases, and 13 bases lay in between. This CDR3 comprises 14 residues. Looked up from germline, CDR1 is SGHTA and CDR2 is FQGTGA.

CDR3: CASILSGGRGGTQYF. Here the CDR3 DNA reads TGTGCCAGCATCCTAAGCGGGGGGAGGGGAGGGACCCAGTACTTC. The chain has TRBV28 and TRBJ2-5, with 9 bases aligning to TRBD2. Losses at the gene ends were 7 bases for V and 7 bases for J; bases not matched to a gene: 13. This CDR3 contains 15 residues. Germline V gives CDR1 MDHEN, CDR2 SYDVKM.

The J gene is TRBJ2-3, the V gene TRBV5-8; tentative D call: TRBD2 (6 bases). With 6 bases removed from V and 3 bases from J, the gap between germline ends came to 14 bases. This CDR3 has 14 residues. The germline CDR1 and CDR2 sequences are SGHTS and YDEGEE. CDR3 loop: CASTLTGGTDTQYF. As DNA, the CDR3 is TGTGCCAGCACCCTAACTGGGGGGACAGATACGCAGTATTTT.

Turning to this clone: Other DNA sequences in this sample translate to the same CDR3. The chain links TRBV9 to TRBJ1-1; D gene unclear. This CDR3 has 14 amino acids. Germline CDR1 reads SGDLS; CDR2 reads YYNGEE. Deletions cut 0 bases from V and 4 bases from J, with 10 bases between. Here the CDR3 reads CASSVVGRGTEAFF. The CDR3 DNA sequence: TGTGCCAGCAGCGTAGTTGGGCGGGGCACTGAAGCTTTCTTT.

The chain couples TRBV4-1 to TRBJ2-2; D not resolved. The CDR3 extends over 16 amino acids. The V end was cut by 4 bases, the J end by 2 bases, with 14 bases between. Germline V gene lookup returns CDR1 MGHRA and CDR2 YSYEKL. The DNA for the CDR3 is TGCGCCAGCAGCCCTCAGCAGATAACAAACACCGGGGAGCTGTTTTTT. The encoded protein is CASSPQQITNTGELFF.

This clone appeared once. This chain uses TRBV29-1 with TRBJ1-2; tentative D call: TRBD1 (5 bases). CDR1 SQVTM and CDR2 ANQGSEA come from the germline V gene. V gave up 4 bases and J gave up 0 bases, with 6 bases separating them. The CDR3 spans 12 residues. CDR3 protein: CSVGQPNYGYTF. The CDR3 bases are TGCAGCGTTGGACAGCCTAACTATGGCTACACCTTC.

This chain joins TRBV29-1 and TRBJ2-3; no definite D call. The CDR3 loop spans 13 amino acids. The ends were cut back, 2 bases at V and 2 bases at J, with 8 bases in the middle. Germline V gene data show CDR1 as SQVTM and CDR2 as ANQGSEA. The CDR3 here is CSVEQPNTDTQYF. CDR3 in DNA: TGCAGCGTTGAACAGCCGAACACAGATACGCAGTATTTT.

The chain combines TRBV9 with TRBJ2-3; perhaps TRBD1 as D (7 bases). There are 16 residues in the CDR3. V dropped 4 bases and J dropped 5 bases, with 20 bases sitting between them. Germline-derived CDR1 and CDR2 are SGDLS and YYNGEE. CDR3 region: CASSYSRRGLGDTQYF. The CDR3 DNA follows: TGTGCCAGCAGCTACTCCCGGAGGGGGCTGGGAGATACGCAGTATTTT.

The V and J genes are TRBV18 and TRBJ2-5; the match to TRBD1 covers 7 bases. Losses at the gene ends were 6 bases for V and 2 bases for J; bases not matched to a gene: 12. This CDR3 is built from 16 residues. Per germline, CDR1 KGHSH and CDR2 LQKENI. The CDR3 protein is CASSPRGYGIQETQYF. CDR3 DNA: TGTGCCAGCTCCCCCAGGGGGTATGGGATTCAAGAGACCCAGTACTTC.

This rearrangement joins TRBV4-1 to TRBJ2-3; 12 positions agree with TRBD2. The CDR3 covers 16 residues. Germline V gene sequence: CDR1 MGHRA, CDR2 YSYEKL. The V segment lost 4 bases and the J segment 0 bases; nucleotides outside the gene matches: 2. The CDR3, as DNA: TGCGCCAGCAGCCGGGGACTAGCGGGCAGCACAGATACGCAGTATTTT. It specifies CASSRGLAGSTDTQYF.

The CDR3 loop reads CASSLVGVIYGYTF. The DNA for the CDR3 is TGTGCCAGCAGTTTGGTGGGGGTCATCTATGGCTACACCTTC. The genes are TRBV28 and TRBJ1-2; weak D call: TRBD1 (5 bases). V lost 3 bases and J 4 bases, leaving 12 bases between the germline ends. The length of the CDR3 is 14 residues. Per germline, CDR1 MDHEN and CDR2 SYDVKM.

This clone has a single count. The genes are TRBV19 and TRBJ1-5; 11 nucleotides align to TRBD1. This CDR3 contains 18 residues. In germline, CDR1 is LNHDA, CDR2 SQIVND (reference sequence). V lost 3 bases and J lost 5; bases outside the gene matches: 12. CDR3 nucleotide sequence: TGTGCCAGTAGTATCCTCGGACAGGGGGCGATCCCCCATCAGCCCCAGCATTTT. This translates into CASSILGQGAIPHQPQHF.

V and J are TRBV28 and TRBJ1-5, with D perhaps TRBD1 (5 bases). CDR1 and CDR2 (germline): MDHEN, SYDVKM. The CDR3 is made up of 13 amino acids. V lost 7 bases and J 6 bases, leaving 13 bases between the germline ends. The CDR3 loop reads CASMGRDRQPQHF. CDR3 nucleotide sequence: TGTGCCAGCATGGGCAGGGACCGTCAGCCCCAGCATTTT.

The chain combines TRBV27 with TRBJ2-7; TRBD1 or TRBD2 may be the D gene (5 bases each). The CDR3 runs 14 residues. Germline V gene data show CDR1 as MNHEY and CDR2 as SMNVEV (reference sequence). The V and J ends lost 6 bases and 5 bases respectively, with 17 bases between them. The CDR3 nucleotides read TGTGCCAGCAGCCACCGCTGGGACGGCCACGAGCAGTACTTC. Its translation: CASSHRWDGHEQYF.